This TCR beta chain stems from a study of cytomegalovirus exposure and HLA in healthy donors. Points from the study as a whole: Later genetic work tied a missense DCLRE1C variant to beta-chain V and J trimming.

Primers for the PCR totalled 60 Vbeta and 13 Jbeta. Sequencing used immunoSEQ multiplex PCR; TCRdb keeps in-frame clones, though not all of them. The sample has 120,000 to 150,000 clones, roughly two thirds seen once. V lost 6 bases and J lost 7, with 19 bases in between. CDR3 size: 15 residues. CDR1 is SGHKS and CDR2 is YYEKEE in the germline V gene (reference sequence). This clone was seen more than once but under ten times. Its antigen is undetermined. The chain uses TRBV5-5 and TRBJ2-2; a weak D match, TRBD2 (5 bases). The sequence derives from a human donor in good health. The sequenced sample consisted of PBMCs. Here the CDR3 reads CASNHQRPGSGELFF. The CDR3 bases are TGTGCCAGCAACCATCAACGACCTGGGAGCGGGGAGCTGTTTTTT.